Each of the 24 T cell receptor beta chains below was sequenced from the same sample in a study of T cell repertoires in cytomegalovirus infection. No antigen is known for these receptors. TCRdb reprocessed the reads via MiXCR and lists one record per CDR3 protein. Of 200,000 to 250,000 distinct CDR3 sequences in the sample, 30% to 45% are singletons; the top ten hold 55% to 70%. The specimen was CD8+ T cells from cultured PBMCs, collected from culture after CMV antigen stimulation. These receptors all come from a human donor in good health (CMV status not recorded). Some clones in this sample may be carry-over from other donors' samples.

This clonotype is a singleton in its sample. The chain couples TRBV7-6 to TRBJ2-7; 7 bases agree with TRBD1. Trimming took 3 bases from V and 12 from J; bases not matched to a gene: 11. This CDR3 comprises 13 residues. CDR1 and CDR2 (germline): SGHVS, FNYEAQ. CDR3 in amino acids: CASSLDRPLNLYF. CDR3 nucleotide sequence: TGTGCCAGCAGCTTGGACAGGCCCCTTAATCTGTACTTC.

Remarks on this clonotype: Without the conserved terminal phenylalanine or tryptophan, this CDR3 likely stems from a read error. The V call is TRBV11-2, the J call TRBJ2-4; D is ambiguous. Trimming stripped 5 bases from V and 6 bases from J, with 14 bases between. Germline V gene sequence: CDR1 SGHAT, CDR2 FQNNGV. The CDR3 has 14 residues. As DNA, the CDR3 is TGTGCCAGCAGCCAGCCGTGGGAAGCAAACATTCAGTACTAC. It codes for CASSQPWEANIQYY.

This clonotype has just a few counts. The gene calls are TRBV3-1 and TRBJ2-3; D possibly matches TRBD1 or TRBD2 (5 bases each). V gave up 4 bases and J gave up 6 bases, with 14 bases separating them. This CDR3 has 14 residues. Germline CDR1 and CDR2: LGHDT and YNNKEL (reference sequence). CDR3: CASSPRPEGDTQYF. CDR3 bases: TGTGCCAGCAGCCCAAGGCCTGAGGGGGATACGCAGTATTTT.

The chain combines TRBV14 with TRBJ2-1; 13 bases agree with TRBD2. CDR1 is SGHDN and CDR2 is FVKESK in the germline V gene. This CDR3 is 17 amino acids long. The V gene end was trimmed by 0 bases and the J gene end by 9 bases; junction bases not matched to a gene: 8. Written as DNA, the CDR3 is TGTGCCAGCAGCCAAGATCGGAGACTAGCGGGAGGCCTTGAGCAGTTCTTC. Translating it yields CASSQDRRLAGGLEQFF.

DNA of the CDR3: TGTGCCAGCAGCTTTGGACAGACCTACGAGCAGTACTTC. Amino acid sequence: CASSFGQTYEQYF. The chain links TRBV7-9 to TRBJ2-7, with D perhaps matching TRBD1 (6 bases). Germline loops: CDR1 SEHNR, CDR2 FQNEAQ (reference sequence). The CDR3 contains 13 residues. With 3 bases removed from V and 2 bases from J, the gap between germline ends came to 8 bases.

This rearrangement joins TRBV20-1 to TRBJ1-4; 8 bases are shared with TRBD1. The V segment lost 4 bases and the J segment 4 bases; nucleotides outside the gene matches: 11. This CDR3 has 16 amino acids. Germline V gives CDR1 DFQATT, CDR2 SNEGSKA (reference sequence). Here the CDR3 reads CSATHYSGQDNEKLFF. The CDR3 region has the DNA TGCAGTGCTACACACTACTCGGGACAGGATAATGAAAAACTGTTTTTT.

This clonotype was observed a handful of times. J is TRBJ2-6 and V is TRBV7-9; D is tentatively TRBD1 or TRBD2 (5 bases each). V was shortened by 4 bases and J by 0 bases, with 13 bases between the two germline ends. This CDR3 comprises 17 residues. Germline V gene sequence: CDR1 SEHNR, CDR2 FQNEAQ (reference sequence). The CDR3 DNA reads TGTGCCAGCAGCTCCCCAGGGAGACACTCTGGGGCCAACGTCCTGACTTTC. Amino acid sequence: CASSSPGRHSGANVLTF.

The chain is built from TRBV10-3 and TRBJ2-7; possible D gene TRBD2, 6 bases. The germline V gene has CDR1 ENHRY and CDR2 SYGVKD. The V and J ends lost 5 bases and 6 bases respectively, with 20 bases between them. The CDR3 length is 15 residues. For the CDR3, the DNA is TGTGCCATCAGTCCGGGACTTTTCCCGTCGGGCGAGCAGTACTTC. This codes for CAISPGLFPSGEQYF.

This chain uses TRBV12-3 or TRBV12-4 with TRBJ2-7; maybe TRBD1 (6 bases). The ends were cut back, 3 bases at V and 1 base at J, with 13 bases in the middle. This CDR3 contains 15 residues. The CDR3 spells CASSFSGQQSYEQYF. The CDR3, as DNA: TGTGCCAGCAGTTTTTCCGGACAGCAATCCTACGAGCAGTACTTC.

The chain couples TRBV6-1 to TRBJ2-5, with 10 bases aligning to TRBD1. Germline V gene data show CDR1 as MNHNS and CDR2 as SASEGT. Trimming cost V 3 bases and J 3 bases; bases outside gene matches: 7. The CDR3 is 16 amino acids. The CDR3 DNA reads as TGTGCCAGCAGTGATGCAACCGGGACAGGGGAAGAGACCCAGTACTTC. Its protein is CASSDATGTGEETQYF.

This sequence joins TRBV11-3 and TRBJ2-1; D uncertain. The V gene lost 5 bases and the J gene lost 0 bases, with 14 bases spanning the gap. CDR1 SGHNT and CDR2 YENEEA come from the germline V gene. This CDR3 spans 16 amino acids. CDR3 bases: TGTGCCAGCAGCCTCAACTTCCGAAGCTCCTACAATGAGCAGTTCTTC. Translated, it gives CASSLNFRSSYNEQFF.

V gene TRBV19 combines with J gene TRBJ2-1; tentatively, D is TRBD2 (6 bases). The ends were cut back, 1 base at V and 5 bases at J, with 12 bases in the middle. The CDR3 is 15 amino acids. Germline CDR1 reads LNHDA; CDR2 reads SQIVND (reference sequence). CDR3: CASSIVQGEDNEQFF. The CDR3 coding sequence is TGTGCCAGTAGTATAGTGCAAGGGGAGGACAATGAGCAGTTCTTC.

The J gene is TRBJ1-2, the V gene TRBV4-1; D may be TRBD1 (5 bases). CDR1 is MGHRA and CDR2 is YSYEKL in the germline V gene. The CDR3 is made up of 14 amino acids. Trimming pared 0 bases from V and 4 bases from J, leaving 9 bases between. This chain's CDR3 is CASSQEGQGYGYTF. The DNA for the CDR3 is TGCGCCAGCAGCCAAGAGGGGCAGGGCTATGGCTACACCTTC.

CDR3 amino acids: CASSEGSTYEQYF. In DNA form, the CDR3 reads TGTGCCAGCAGTGAGGGCTCTACCTACGAGCAGTACTTC. The chain is built from TRBV2 and TRBJ2-7; the D is unclear. Germline CDR1 is SNHLY and CDR2 is FYNNEI. V dropped 3 bases and J dropped 2 bases, with 8 bases sitting between them. The CDR3 covers 13 residues. Filled out from reference TRBV2 and TRBJ2-7, the complete variable domain reads EPEVTQTPSHQVTQMGQEVILRCVPISNHLYFYWYRQILGQKVEFLVSFYNNEISEKSEIFDDQFSVERPDGSNFTLKIRSTKLEDSAMYFCASSEGSTYEQYFGPGTRLTVT.

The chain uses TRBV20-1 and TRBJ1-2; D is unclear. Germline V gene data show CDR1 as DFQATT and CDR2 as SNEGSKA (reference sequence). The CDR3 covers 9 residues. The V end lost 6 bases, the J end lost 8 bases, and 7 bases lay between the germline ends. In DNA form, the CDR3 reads TGCAGTGCCCTCCAGGGCTACACCTTC. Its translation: CSALQGYTF.

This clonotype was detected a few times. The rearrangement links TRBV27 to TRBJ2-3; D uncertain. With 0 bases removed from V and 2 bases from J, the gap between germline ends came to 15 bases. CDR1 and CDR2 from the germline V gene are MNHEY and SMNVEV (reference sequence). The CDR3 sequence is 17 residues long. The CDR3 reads CASSLSLSGPPTDTQYF. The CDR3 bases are TGTGCCAGCAGTTTATCGCTGTCCGGTCCCCCCACAGATACGCAGTATTTT.

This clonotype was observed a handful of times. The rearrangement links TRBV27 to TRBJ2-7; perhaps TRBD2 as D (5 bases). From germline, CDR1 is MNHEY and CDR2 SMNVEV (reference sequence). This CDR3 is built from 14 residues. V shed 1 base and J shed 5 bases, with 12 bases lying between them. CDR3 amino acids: CASSLWGRRNEQYF. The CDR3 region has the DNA TGTGCCAGCAGTTTATGGGGTCGGAGGAACGAGCAGTACTTC.

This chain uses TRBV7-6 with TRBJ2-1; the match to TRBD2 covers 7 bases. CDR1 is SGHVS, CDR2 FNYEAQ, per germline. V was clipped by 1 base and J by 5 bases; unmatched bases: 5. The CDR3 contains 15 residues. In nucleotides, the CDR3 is TGTGCCAGCAGCTTAGTACAGCGGGGAAACAATGAGCAGTTCTTC. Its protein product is CASSLVQRGNNEQFF.

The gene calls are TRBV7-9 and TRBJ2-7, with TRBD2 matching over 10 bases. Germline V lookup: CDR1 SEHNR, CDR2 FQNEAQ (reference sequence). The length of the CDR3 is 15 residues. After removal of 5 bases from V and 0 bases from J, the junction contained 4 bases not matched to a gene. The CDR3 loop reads CASSRTSGVSYEQYF. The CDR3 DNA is TGTGCCAGCAGCCGGACTAGCGGAGTCTCCTACGAGCAGTACTTC.

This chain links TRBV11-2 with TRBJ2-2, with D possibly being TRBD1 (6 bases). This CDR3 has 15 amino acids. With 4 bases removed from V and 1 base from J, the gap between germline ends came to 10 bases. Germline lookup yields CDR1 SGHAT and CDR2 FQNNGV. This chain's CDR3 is CASSSHRVNTGELFF. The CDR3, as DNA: TGTGCCAGCAGCTCCCACAGGGTGAACACCGGGGAGCTGTTTTTT.

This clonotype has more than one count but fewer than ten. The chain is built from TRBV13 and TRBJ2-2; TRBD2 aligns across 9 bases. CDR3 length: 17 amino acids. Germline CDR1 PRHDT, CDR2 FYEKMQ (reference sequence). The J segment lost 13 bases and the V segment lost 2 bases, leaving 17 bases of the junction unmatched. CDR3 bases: TGTGCCAGCAGCTTAAAGTGGCGGGAGGGCCCAAGGCCCCCGCTGTTTTTT. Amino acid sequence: CASSLKWREGPRPPLFF.

CDR3 protein: CASSGTSGRARETQYF. The CDR3 DNA reads TGTGCCAGCAGCGGGACTAGCGGGAGGGCCCGAGAGACCCAGTACTTC. The chain joins TRBV11-3 to TRBJ2-5; 16 nucleotides agree with TRBD2. CDR3 size: 16 residues. The junction had 4 bases not matched to a gene; V was cut back by 5 bases and J by 4 bases. Per the germline V gene, CDR1 is SGHNT and CDR2 is YENEEA.

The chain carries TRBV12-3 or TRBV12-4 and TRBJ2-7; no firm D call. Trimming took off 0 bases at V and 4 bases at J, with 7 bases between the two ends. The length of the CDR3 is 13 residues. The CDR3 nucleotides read TGTGCCAGCAGTTTAGCGCTGGATTACGAGCAGTACTTC. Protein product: CASSLALDYEQYF.

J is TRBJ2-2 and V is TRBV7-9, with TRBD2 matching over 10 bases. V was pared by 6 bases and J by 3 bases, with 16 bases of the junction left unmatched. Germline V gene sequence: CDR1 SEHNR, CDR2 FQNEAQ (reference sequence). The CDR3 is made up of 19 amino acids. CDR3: CASRSRQLAGPLYTGELFF. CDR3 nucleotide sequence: TGTGCCAGCAGGTCTCGTCAACTAGCGGGGCCCCTTTACACCGGGGAGCTGTTTTTT.